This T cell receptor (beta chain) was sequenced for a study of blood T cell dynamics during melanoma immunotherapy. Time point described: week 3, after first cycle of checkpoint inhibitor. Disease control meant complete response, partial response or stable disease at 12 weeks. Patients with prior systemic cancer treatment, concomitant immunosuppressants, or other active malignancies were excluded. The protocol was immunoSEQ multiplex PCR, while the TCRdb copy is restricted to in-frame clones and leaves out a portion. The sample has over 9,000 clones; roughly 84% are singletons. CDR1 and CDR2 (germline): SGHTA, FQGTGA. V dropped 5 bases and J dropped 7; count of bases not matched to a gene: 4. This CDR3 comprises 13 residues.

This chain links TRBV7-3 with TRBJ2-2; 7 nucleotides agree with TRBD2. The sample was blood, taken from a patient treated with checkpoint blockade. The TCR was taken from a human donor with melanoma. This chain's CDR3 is CASSLREGGELFF. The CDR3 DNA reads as TGTGCCAGCAGCCTTAGGGAGGGCGGGGAGCTGTTTTTT.